This TCR beta chain is drawn from a study of graft-versus-host responses after intestinal transplantation. General study findings and limits: High graft-versus-host to host-versus-graft clonal ratios were seen in allografts of patients with graft-donor T cell macrochimerism. GvH clones surfaced in recipient marrow, some emerging earlier in ileum or blood.

Sequencing was performed with immunoSEQ multiplex PCR; in TCRdb, only in-frame clones are kept and a portion is missing. Among approximately 130,000 clones listed, approximately 90% were seen once. Germline CDR1 reads MNHEY; CDR2 reads SMNVEV (reference sequence). The CDR3 has 13 residues. V lost 2 bases and J 8 bases, leaving 12 bases between the germline ends. On this clone itself: Its antigen is not known.

The chain joins TRBV27 to TRBJ1-2; possible D gene TRBD1, 6 bases. The sequence came from a human donor who received an intestinal transplant. Sample: unstimulated CD4+ T cells sorted from spleen or lymph node cells, taken before intestinal transplant. The chain's CDR3 is CASSLIGGFGYTF. The CDR3 nucleotides read TGTGCCAGCAGTTTAATAGGGGGGTTCGGCTACACCTTC.